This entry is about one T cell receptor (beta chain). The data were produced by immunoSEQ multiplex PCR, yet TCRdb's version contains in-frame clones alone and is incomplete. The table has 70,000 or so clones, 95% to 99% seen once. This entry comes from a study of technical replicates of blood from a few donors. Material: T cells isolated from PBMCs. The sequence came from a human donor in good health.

CDR3 DNA sequence: TGTGCCAGCAGCGGCAGGGCTCTAAACTACGAGCAGTACTTC. Its protein is CASSGRALNYEQYF. The chain links TRBV7-2 to TRBJ2-7; D possibly corresponds to TRBD1 (5 bases). Germline values: CDR1 SGHTA, CDR2 FQGNSA. Trimming pared 5 bases from V and 3 bases from J, leaving 14 bases between. The CDR3 is 14 residues long.